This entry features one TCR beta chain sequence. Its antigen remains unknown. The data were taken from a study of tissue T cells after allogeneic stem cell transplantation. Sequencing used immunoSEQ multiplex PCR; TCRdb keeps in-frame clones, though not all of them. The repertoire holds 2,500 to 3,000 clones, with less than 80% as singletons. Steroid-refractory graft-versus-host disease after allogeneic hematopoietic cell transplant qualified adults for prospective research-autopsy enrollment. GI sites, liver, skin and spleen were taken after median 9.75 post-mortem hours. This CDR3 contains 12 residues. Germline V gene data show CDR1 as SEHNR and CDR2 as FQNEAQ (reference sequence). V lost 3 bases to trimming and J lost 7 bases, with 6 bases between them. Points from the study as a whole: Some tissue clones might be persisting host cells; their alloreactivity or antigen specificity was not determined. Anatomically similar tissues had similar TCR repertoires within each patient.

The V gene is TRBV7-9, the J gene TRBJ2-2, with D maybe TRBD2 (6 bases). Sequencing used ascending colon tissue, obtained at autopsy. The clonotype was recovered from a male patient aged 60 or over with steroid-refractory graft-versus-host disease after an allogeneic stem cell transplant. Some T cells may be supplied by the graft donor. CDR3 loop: CASSLEGGELFF. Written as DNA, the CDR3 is TGTGCCAGCAGCTTGGAGGGCGGGGAGCTGTTTTTT.